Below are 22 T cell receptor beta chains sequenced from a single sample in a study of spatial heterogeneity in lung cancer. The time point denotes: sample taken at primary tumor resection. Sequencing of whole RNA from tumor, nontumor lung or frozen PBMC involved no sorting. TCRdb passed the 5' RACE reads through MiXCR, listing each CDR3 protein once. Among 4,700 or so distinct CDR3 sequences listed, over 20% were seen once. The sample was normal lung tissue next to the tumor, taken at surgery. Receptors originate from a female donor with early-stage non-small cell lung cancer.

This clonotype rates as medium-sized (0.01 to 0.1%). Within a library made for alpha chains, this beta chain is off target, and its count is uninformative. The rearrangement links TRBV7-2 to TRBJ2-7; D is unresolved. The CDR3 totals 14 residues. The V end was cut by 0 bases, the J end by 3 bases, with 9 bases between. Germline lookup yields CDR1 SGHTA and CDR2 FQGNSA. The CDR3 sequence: CASSLAEQFYEQYF. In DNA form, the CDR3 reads TGTGCCAGCAGCTTAGCGGAGCAGTTCTACGAGCAGTACTTC. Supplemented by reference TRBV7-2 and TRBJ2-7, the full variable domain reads GAGVSQSPSNKVTEKGKDVELRCDPISGHTALYWYRQSLGQGLEFLIYFQGNSAPDKSGLPSDRFSAERTGGSVSTLTIQRTQQEDSAVYLCASSLAEQFYEQYFGPGTRLTVT.

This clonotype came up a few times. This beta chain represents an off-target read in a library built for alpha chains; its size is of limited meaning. CDR3 sequence: CASSQRTGELFF. The CDR3 DNA reads TGTGCCAGCAGCCAAAGGACCGGGGAGCTGTTTTTT. The chain joins TRBV3-1 to TRBJ2-2; D not certain. Trimming cost V 2 bases and J 5 bases, with 3 bases left between them. The CDR3 is 12 amino acids. The germline V gene has CDR1 LGHDT and CDR2 YNNKEL (reference sequence).

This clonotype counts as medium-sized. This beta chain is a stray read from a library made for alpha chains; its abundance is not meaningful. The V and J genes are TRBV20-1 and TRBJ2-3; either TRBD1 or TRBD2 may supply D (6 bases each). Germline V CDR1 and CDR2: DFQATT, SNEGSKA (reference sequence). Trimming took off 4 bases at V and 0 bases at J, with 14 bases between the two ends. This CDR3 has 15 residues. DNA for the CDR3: TGCAGTGCTAAAGGGGGAAGCGGGAGCACAGATACGCAGTATTTT. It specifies CSAKGGSGSTDTQYF.

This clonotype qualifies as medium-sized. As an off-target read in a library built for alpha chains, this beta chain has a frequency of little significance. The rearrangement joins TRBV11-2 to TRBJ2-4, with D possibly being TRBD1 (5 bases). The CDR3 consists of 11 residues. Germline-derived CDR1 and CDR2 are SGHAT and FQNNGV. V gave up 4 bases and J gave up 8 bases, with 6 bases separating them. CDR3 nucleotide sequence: TGTGCCAGCAGCTCCAGGGACATTCAGTACTTC. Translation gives CASSSRDIQYF.

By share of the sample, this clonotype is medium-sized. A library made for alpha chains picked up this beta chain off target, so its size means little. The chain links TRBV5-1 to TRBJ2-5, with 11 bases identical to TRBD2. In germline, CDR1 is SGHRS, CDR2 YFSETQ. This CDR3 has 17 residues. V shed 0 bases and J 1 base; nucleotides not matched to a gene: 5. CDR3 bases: TGCGCCAGCAGCTTGGGCCAGCTAGCGGGGGGCCAAGAGACCCAGTACTTC. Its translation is CASSLGQLAGGQETQYF. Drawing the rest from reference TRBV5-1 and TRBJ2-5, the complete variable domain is KAGVTQTPRYLIKTRGQQVTLSCSPISGHRSVSWYQQTPGQGLQFLFEYFSETQRNKGNFPGRFSGRQFSNSRSEMNVSTLELGDSALYLCASSLGQLAGGQETQYFGPGTRLLVL.

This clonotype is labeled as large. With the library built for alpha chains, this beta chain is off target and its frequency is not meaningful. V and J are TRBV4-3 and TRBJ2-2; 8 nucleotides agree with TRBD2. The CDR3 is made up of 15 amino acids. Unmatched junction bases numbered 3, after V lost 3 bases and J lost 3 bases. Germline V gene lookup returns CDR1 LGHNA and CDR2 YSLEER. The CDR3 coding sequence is TGCGCCAGCAGCCACACTAGCGGCGACACCGGGGAGCTGTTTTTT. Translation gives CASSHTSGDTGELFF.

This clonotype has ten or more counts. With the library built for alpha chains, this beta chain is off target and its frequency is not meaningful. CDR3 sequence (DNA): TGTGCCAGCAGCTTAGAAAGTTCTAGCGGGCCCTACAATGAGCAGTTCTTC. Its protein product is CASSLESSSGPYNEQFF. The chain joins TRBV11-2 to TRBJ2-1, with 8 positions matching TRBD2. The CDR3 totals 17 residues. The germline V gene has CDR1 SGHAT and CDR2 FQNNGV. V gave up 0 bases and J gave up 2 bases; unmatched junction bases: 6.

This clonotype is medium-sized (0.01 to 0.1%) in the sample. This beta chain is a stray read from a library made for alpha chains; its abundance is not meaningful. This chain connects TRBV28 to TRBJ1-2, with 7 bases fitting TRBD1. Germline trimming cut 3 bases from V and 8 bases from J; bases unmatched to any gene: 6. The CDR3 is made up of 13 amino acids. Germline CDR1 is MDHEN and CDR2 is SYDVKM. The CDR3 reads CASSLGQGGGYTF. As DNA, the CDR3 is TGTGCCAGCAGTTTGGGCCAGGGGGGAGGCTACACCTTC.

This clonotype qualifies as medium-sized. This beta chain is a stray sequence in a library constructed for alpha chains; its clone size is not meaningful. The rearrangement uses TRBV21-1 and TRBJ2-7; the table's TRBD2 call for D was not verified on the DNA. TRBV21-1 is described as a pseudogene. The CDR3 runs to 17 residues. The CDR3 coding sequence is TGTGCCAGCAGCAAAGTTGCGGGGGGCTGGAGCTCCTACGAGCAGTACTTC. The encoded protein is CASSKVAGGWSSYEQYF.

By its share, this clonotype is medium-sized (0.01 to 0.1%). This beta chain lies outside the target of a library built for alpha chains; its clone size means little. The CDR3 loop reads CASRGVGYNEQFF. In DNA form, the CDR3 reads TGTGCCAGCAGGGGCGTGGGCTACAATGAGCAGTTCTTC. V and J are TRBV7-2 and TRBJ2-1; D unclear. The CDR3 totals 13 residues. Trimming cost V 6 bases and J 3 bases, with 9 bases left between them. The germline V gene encodes CDR1 SGHTA and CDR2 FQGNSA.

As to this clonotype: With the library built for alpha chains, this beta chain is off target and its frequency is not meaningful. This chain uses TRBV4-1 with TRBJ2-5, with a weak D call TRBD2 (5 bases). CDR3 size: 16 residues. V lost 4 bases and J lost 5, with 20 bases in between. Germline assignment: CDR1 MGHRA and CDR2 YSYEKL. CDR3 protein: CASSPLLRRAEETQYF. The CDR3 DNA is TGCGCCAGCAGCCCTCTTCTCCGGAGAGCGGAGGAGACCCAGTACTTC.

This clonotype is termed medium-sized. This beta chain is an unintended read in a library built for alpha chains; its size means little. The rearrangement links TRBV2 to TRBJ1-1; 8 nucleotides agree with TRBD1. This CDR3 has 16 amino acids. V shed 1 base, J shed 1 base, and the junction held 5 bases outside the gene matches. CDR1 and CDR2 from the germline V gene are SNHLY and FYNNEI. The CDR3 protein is CASSEGGTGANTEAFF. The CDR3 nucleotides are TGTGCCAGCAGTGAAGGGGGGACAGGCGCGAACACTGAAGCTTTCTTT.

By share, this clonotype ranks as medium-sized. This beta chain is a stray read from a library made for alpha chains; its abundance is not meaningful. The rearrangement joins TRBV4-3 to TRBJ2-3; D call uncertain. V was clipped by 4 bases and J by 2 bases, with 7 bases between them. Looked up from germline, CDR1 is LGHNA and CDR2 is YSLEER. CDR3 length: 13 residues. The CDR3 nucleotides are TGCGCCAGCAGCCGATCGTACACAGATACGCAGTATTTT. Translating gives CASSRSYTDTQYF.

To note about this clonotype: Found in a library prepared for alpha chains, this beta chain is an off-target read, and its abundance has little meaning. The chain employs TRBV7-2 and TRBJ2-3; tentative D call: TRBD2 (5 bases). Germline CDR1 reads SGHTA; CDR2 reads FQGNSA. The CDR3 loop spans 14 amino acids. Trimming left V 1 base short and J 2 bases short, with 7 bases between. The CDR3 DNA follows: TGTGCCAGCAGCTTAGACGGGAACACAGATACGCAGTATTTT. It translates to CASSLDGNTDTQYF. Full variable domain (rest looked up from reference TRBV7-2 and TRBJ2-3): GAGVSQSPSNKVTEKGKDVELRCDPISGHTALYWYRQSLGQGLEFLIYFQGNSAPDKSGLPSDRFSAERTGGSVSTLTIQRTQQEDSAVYLCASSLDGNTDTQYFGPGTRLTVL.

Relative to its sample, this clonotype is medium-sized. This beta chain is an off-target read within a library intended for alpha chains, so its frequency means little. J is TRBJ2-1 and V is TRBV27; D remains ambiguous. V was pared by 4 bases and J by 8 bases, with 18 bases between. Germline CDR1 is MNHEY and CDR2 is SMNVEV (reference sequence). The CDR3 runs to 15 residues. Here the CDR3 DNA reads TGTGCCAGCAGTTCGCTTCTCCGCCGTGGAGATGAGCAGTTCTTC. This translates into CASSSLLRRGDEQFF.

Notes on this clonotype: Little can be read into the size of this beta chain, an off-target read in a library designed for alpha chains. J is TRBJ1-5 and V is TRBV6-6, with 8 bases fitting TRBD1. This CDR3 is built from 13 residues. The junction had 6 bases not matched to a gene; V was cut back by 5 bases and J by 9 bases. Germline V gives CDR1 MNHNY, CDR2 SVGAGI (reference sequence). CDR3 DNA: TGTGCCAGCAGTACCAGACAGGGGCGGCCCCAGCATTTT. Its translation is CASSTRQGRPQHF.

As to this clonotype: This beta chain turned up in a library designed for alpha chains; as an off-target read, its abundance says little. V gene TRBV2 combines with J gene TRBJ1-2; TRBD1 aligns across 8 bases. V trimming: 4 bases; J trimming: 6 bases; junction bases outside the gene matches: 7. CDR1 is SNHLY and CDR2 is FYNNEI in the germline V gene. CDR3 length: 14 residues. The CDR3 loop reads CASSVVRGQDGYTF. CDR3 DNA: TGTGCCAGCAGTGTTGTCAGGGGGCAGGATGGCTACACCTTC.

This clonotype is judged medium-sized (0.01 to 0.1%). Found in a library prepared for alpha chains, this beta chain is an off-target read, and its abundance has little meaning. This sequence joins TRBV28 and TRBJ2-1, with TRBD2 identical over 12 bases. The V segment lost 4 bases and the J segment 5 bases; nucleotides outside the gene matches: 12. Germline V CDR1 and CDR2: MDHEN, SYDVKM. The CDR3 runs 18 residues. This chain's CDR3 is CASSSLLGLAGLDNEQFF. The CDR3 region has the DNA TGTGCCAGCAGTTCCTTACTCGGACTAGCGGGACTTGACAATGAGCAGTTCTTC.

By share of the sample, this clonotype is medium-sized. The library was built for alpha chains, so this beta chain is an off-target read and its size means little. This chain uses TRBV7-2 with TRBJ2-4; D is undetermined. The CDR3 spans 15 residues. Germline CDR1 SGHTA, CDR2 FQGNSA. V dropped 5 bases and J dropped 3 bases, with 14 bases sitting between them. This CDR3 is CASSPYDLGKNIQYF. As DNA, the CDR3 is TGTGCCAGCAGCCCTTATGATTTAGGCAAAAACATTCAGTACTTC.

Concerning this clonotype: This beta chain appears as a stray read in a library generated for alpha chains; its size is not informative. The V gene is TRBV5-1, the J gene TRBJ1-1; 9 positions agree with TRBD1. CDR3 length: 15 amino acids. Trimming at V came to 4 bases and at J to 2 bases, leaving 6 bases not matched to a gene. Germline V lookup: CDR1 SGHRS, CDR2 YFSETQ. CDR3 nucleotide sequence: TGCGCCAGCAGCGCGGTGACAGGGGGAAACACTGAAGCTTTCTTT. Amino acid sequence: CASSAVTGGNTEAFF.

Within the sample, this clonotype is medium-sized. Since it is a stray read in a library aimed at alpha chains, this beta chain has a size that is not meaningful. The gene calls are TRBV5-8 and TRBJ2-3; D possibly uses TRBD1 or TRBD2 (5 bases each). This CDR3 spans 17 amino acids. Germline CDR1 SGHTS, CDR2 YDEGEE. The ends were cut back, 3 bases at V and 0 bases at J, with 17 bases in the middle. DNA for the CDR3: TGTGCCAGCAGCTACGGAGACTGGGGGTCTAGCACAGATACGCAGTATTTT. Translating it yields CASSYGDWGSSTDTQYF.

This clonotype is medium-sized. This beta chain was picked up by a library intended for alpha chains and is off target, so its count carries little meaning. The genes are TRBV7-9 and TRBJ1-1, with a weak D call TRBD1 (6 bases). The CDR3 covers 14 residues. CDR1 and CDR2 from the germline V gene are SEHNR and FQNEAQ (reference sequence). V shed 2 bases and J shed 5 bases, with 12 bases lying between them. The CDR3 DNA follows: TGTGCCAGCAGCTTACCGGGGGGCGGGACTGAAGCTTTCTTT. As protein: CASSLPGGGTEAFF.